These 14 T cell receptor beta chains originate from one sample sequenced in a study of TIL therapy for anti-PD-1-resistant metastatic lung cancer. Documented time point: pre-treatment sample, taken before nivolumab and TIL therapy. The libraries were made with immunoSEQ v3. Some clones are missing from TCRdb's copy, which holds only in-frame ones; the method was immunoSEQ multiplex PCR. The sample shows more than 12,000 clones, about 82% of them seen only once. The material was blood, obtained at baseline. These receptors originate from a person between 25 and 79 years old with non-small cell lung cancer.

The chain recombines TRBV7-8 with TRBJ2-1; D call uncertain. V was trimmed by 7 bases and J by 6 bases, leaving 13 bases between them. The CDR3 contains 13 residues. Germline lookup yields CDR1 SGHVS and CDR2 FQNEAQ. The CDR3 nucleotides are TGTGCCAGCATCCCGAGCCGTACCAATGAGCAGTTCTTC. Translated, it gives CASIPSRTNEQFF.

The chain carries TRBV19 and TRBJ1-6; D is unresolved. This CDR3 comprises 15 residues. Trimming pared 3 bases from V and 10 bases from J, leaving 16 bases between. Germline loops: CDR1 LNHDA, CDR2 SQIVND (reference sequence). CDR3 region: CASSITASLRSPLHF. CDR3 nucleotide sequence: TGTGCCAGTAGTATTACAGCTTCGTTAAGATCACCCCTCCACTTT.

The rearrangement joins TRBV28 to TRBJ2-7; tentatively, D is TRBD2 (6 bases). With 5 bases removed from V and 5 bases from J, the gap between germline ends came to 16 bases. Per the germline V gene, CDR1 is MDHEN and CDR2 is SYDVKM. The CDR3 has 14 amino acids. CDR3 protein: CASSTRGRENEQYF. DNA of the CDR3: TGTGCCAGCAGTACGAGGGGCCGGGAGAACGAGCAGTACTTC.

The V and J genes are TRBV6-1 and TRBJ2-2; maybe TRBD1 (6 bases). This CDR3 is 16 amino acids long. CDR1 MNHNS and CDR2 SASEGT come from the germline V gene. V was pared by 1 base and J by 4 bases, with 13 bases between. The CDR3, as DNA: TGTGCCAGCAGTGAAGAAGGACAGTTACCCACCGGGGAGCTGTTTTTT. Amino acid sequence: CASSEEGQLPTGELFF.

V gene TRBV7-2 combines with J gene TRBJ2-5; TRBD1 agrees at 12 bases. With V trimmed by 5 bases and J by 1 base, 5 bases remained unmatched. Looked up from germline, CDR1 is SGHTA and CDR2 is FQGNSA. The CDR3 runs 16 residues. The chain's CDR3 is CASSRDRGLSQETQYF. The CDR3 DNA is TGTGCCAGCAGCCGGGACAGGGGGCTCTCCCAAGAGACCCAGTACTTC.

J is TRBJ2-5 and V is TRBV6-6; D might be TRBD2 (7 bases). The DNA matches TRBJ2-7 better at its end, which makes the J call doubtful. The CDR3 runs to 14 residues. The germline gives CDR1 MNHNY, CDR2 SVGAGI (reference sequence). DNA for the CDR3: TGTGCCAGCAGAAGAGGGGGGGGAGACTACGAGCAGTACTTC. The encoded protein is CASRRGGGDYEQYF.

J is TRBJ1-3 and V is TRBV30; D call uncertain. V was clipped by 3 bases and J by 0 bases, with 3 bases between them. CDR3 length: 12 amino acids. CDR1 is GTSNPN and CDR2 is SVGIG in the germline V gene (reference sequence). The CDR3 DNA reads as TGTGCCTGGAGACTCTCTGGAAACACCATATATTTT. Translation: CAWRLSGNTIYF.

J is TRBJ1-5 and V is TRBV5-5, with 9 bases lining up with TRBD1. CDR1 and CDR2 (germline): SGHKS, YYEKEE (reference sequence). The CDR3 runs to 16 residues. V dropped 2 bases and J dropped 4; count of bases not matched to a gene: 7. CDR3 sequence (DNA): TGTGCCAGCAGCTTTTCTAGCGGACAGGGGAATCAGCCCCAGCATTTT. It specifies CASSFSSGQGNQPQHF. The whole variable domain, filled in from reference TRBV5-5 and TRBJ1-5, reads DAGVTQSPTHLIKTRGQQVTLRCSPISGHKSVSWYQQVLGQGPQFIFQYYEKEERGRGNFPDRFSARQFPNYSSELNVNALLLGDSALYLCASSFSSGQGNQPQHFGDGTRLSIL.

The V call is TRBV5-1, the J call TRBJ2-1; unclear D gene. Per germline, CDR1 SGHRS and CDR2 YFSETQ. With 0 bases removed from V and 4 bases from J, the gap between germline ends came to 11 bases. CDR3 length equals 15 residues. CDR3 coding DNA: TGCGCCAGCAGCTTGGAGGCGAGGAGATACAATGAGCAGTTCTTC. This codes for CASSLEARRYNEQFF.

The CDR3 spells CASSEEGGNWYEQYF. DNA for the CDR3: TGTGCCAGCAGTGAAGAGGGGGGGAATTGGTACGAGCAGTACTTC. J is TRBJ2-7 and V is TRBV6-1; TRBD2 might be the D (7 bases). The CDR3 sequence is 15 residues long. CDR1 MNHNS and CDR2 SASEGT come from the germline V gene. Trimming took 1 base from V and 4 from J, leaving 14 bases between them.

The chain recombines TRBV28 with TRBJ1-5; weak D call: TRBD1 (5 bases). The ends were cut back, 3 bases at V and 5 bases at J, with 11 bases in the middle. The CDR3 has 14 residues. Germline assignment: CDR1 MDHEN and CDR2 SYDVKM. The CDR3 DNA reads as TGTGCCAGCAGTTTGTACAGGCAGGATCAGCCCCAGCATTTT. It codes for CASSLYRQDQPQHF. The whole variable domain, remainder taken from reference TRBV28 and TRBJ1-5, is DVKVTQSSRYLVKRTGEKVFLECVQDMDHENMFWYRQDPGLGLRLIYFSYDVKMKEKGDIPEGYSVSREKKERFSLILESASTNQTSMYLCASSLYRQDQPQHFGDGTRLSIL.

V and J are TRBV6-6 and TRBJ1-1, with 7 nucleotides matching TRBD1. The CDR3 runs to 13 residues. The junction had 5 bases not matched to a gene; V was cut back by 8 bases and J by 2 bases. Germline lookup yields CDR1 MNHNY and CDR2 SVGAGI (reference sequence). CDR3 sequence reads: CASHRGRNTEAFF. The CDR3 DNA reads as TGTGCCAGCCACAGGGGTCGCAACACTGAAGCTTTCTTT.

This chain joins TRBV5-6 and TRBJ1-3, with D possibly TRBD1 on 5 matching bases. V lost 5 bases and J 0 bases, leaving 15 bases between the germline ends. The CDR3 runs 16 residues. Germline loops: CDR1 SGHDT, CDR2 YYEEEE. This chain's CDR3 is CASSPVGDRSGNTIYF. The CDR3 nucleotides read TGTGCCAGCAGTCCTGTGGGGGACCGCTCTGGAAACACCATATATTTT.

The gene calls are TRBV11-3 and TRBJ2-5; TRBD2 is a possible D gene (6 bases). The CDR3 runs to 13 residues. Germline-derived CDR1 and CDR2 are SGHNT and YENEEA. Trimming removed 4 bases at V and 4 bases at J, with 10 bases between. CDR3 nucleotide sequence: TGTGCCAGCAGCTACCAAGCGGGAGAGACCCAGTACTTC. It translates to CASSYQAGETQYF.